This note documents a single T cell receptor (beta chain) sequence. The target of this receptor is not known. No qualities accompany the bases; no much larger clone lies one base away. The data belong to a study of blood T cell repertoires in COVID-19 (dated by TCRdb to the early 2020s). The study in broad terms: The collaborator samples originated in the United States, Italy and Spain and spanned the acute and convalescent phases of COVID-19. The repertoires were released in a freely available public database intended as a resource for research on the immune response to SARS-CoV-2. Deeply sampled blood TCRbeta repertoires from subjects exposed to, actively infected with, or recovered from COVID-19 were included in the dataset. A de-identified subject ID, COVID-19 status, age in years and sex were almost always included in the sample metadata. Where HLA class I and class II types were available, the types were taken from metadata supplied by the sample provider, not from assay-based typing. The prospective study material was composed of cDNA or gDNA derived from T cells, B-cell-depleted T cells, or PBMCs. Samples were obtained from the ongoing ImmuneRACE study (first 160 participants) and from some 1,200 subjects provided by 6 global collaborators.

In the germline V gene, CDR1 corresponds to MNHNS and CDR2 to SASEGT. The CDR3 sequence holds 15 residues, the cysteine and phenylalanine included. Only the CDR3 DNA is retained, 45 bases long and in frame from the first base. Here V drops 5 bases and J drops 5 bases, and the junction holds 7 bases not matched to any gene. TCRbeta CDR3 regions were amplified from genomic DNA by means of the immunoSEQ Assay, a bias-controlled multiplex PCR. Processing in the source paper ran as follows. Nucleated cell counts per sample were estimated from amplification of reference gene primers within the assay. To quantify the absolute abundance of each unique TCRbeta CDR3 rearrangement, sequence reads were collapsed and filtered. For each sample, productive Simpson clonality was calculated as the square root of Simpson's diversity index over productive rearrangements. TCRdb limited this immuneACCESS table to in-frame rearrangements with V and J called. A share of clones is missing; checked studies link under half to unresolved V genes, and the rest is unexplained. V and J calls and clone size come straight from that table; D and trimming were deduced from the DNA. The sample has around 450,000 clones on record, roughly 87% of them singletons. The ten largest clones capture 0.65% to 0.9% of the sample.

Participants in the prospective study were aged 18 to 89 years, lived in more than 20 United States geographic areas, and enrolled through a virtual design. In the prospective study, participants were assigned to cohorts based on the clinical history participants reported in a screening survey and a study questionnaire. Recovered participants in ImmuneRACE Cohort 3 were defined by two consecutive negative NP/OP PCR tests, clearance by a healthcare professional, or resolution of symptoms. Each participant in the prospective study had whole blood, serum and a nasopharyngeal or oropharyngeal swab collected by mobile phlebotomists. Prospective study participants could optionally give additional blood draws and questionnaires over an approximately 2-month period. Before DNA extraction, blood samples from the prospective study were shipped at room temperature or frozen. The full study reports these points: The quantity of clinical and demographic metadata differed by source and by participant and was supplied without curation.

This TCR was recovered from a young woman who had recovered from COVID-19. Specimen: PBMCs or T cells enriched from blood (not recorded which). The rearrangement joined TRBV6-1 to TRBJ1-5, and TRBD1 matches 9 of the central bases. The CDR3 region reads CASSSPGQGYQPQHF. The nucleotide sequence reads as follows: TGTGCCAGCAGTTCGCCGGGACAGGGTTATCAGCCCCAGCATTTT.